A selection of T cell receptor beta chains follows, all from one sample in a study of early T cells in non-severe SARS-CoV-2 infection. TCRdb used MiXCR to reprocess the 5' RACE reads, holding one entry per CDR3 protein. This table has approximately 42,000 distinct CDR3 sequences, over 6% appearing once. Specimen: whole blood. These receptors all stem from an adult who was a healthcare worker with PCR-confirmed SARS-CoV-2 infection or an uninfected control (not recorded which). Each CDR3 is given with its conserved first and last residue. The D gene is left open where the match is weak. The size field is filled for only some rows; it gives once, few, many or a size class.

D	V	size	J	CDR3	DNA
-	TRBV4-3	-	TRBJ1-5	CASSPGPGKSNQPQHF	TGCGCCAGCAGCCCAGGACCGGGTAAGAGCAATCAGCCCCAGCATTTT
TRBD1	TRBV13	many	TRBJ1-1	CASSLQGVMNTEAFF	TGTGCCAGCAGCTTACAGGGGGTCATGAACACTGAAGCTTTCTTT
-	TRBV4-1	-	TRBJ1-3	CASSLDLFGGGNTIYF	TGCGCCAGCAGCCTCGACTTGTTCGGGGGCGGAAACACCATATATTTT
TRBD1	TRBV5-6	few	TRBJ2-4	CASSFWDRENIQYF	TGTGCCAGCAGCTTCTGGGACAGGGAAAACATTCAGTACTTC
-	TRBV19	few	TRBJ2-3	CASSVGKFTDTQYF	TGTGCCAGTAGTGTCGGAAAATTCACAGATACGCAGTATTTT
TRBD1	TRBV13	many	TRBJ2-5	CASRRQGQETQYF	TGTGCCAGCAGGCGACAGGGACAAGAGACCCAGTACTTC
TRBD1	TRBV5-4	-	TRBJ2-1	CASSLGGTGSYNEQFF	TGTGCCAGCAGCTTGGGGGGGACAGGTAGCTACAATGAGCAGTTCTTC
-	TRBV7-6	many	TRBJ1-1	CASSSSYNLNTEAFF	TGTGCCAGCAGCTCCTCTTATAATCTGAACACTGAAGCTTTCTTT
-	TRBV5-1	-	TRBJ2-7	CASSLDPSGAAGSQYF	TGCGCCAGCAGCCTAGACCCCTCCGGGGCAGCAGGCTCGCAGTACTTC
TRBD2	TRBV4-1	-	TRBJ2-3	CASREGGGFGQSTQYF	TGCGCCAGCAGGGAGGGCGGGGGGTTTGGACAGAGTACGCAGTATTTT
-	TRBV5-1	many	TRBJ1-4	CASSFSSRGRRTNEKLFF	TGCGCCAGCAGCTTCTCGTCGCGGGGAAGACGAACTAATGAAAAACTGTTTTTT
TRBD1	TRBV29-1	-	TRBJ2-5	CSVDPPGQGGETQYF	TGCAGCGTTGATCCTCCGGGACAGGGTGGCGAGACCCAGTACTTC
TRBD1	TRBV6-6	many	TRBJ1-2	CASSHPGQDFDGYTF	TGTGCCAGCAGTCACCCCGGACAGGACTTTGATGGCTACACCTTC
-	TRBV5-6	few	TRBJ2-1	CASSLDLDEQFF	TGTGCCAGCAGCTTGGACCTCGATGAGCAGTTCTTC
TRBD2	TRBV20-1	-	TRBJ2-5	CSAKTSGIQETQYF	TGCAGTGCCAAGACTAGCGGGATCCAAGAGACCCAGTACTTC
-	TRBV2	many	TRBJ2-2	CASSGARNTGELFF	TGTGCCAGCAGTGGGGCGAGGAACACCGGGGAGCTGTTTTTT
-	TRBV20-1	-	TRBJ2-3	CSARERGVLDTQYF	TGCAGTGCTAGAGAGAGGGGGGTTCTAGATACGCAGTATTTT
TRBD2	TRBV6-5	few	TRBJ2-3	CASSSWTSGAARTDTQYF	TGTGCCAGCAGTTCATGGACTAGCGGGGCGGCACGCACAGATACGCAGTATTTT
TRBD1	TRBV20-1	medium-sized	TRBJ1-2	CSARPLGTGGWNGYTF	TGCAGTGCTAGGCCCCTTGGGACAGGGGGCTGGAATGGCTACACCTTC
-	TRBV20-1	-	TRBJ1-2	CSARDWQGNYGYTF	TGCAGTGCTAGAGATTGGCAGGGTAACTATGGCTACACCTTC
-	TRBV3-1	many	TRBJ1-1	CASSPMPGVSTEAFF	TGTGCCAGCAGTCCCATGCCGGGTGTAAGCACTGAAGCTTTCTTT
TRBD1	TRBV18	many	TRBJ1-2	CASSPIATRQGLWYTF	TGTGCCAGCTCACCAATTGCAACGAGACAGGGGCTATGGTACACCTTC
TRBD1	TRBV7-6	-	TRBJ2-7	CASSGTESSYEQYF	TGTGCCAGCAGCGGGACAGAGAGCTCCTACGAGCAGTACTTC
TRBD2	TRBV9	many	TRBJ2-1	CASSAIAGGLYNEQFF	TGTGCCAGCAGCGCAATAGCGGGGGGGCTCTACAATGAGCAGTTCTTC
-	TRBV7-2	-	TRBJ2-1	CASSFLAESYNEQFF	TGTGCCAGCAGCTTCTTAGCGGAATCCTACAATGAGCAGTTCTTC
TRBD1	TRBV5-1	-	TRBJ1-1	CASSQSTGALTAFF	TGCGCCAGCAGCCAATCGACAGGGGCGCTTACTGCTTTCTTT
-	TRBV7-3	many	TRBJ1-1	CASSPTMDTEAFF	TGTGCCAGCAGCCCCACCATGGACACTGAAGCTTTCTTT